The next 29 T cell receptor beta chains were all read from a single sample in a study of beta chain features in type 1 diabetes. Reverse transcription of all isolated RNA meant that expressed TCRB transcripts were sequenced. Measured with immunoSEQ multiplex PCR; TCRdb has only the in-frame clones, and not every one. The table records nearly 350,000 clones, 7.5% to 9% of them present only once. Sequenced material: central memory CD4+ T cells from blood. The source of these receptors is a woman between 18 and 29 years old in good health.

This clone was recorded at least ten times. The rearrangement joins TRBV5-6 to TRBJ2-7; 9 nucleotides agree with TRBD1. This CDR3 has 14 residues. CDR1 SGHDT and CDR2 YYEEEE come from the germline V gene. Trimming removed 3 bases from V and 5 bases from J; junction bases left unmatched: 6. CDR3 residues: CASSYRTGVNEQYF. CDR3 DNA: TGTGCCAGCAGCTACAGGACAGGGGTCAACGAGCAGTACTTC.

This clone has at least ten counts. The chain couples TRBV28 to TRBJ1-5; TRBD1 might be the D (6 bases). V lost 4 bases and J 2 bases, leaving 9 bases between the germline ends. The germline CDR1 and CDR2 sequences are MDHEN and SYDVKM. CDR3 length: 14 amino acids. The CDR3 DNA reads TGTGCCAGCAGTTCAGGGGCGGGCAATCAGCCCCAGCATTTT. Protein: CASSSGAGNQPQHF.

This clone was observed a handful of times. This chain links TRBV5-8 with TRBJ2-3; D is unclear. Trimming left V 5 bases short and J 4 bases short, with 11 bases between. The CDR3 loop spans 13 amino acids. Germline V gene data show CDR1 as SGHTS and CDR2 as YDEGEE. Written as DNA, the CDR3 is TGTGCCAGCAGTTGGAGAACAGCAGATACGCAGTATTTT. Residues: CASSWRTADTQYF.

Ten or more counts support this clone. Other DNA sequences in the same sample also yield this CDR3. This chain connects TRBV18 to TRBJ2-3; D call uncertain. The CDR3 extends over 13 amino acids. Germline CDR1 and CDR2: KGHSH and LQKENI. The V gene lost 6 bases and the J gene lost 2 bases, with 9 bases spanning the gap. CDR3 protein: CASSPGSTDTQYF. The CDR3 DNA reads TGTGCCAGCTCGCCCGGTTCCACAGATACGCAGTATTTT.

This clone was counted only a few times. The rearrangement joins TRBV11-2 to TRBJ2-1; no clear D. CDR1 is SGHAT and CDR2 is FQNNGV in the germline V gene. The CDR3 spans 14 residues. V was trimmed by 1 base and J by 9 bases, leaving 13 bases between them. In nucleotides, the CDR3 is TGTGCCAGCAGCTTAGGTAGTATCGCCGGTGAGCAGTTCTTC. It translates to CASSLGSIAGEQFF.

At least ten counts were recorded for this clone. The genes are TRBV10-2 and TRBJ2-7; 9 bases are shared with TRBD1. After removal of 6 bases from V and 9 bases from J, the junction contained 6 bases not matched to a gene. Germline assignment: CDR1 WSHSY and CDR2 SAAADI. This CDR3 region has 12 residues. CDR3 protein: CASSETGGRQYF. The CDR3 DNA sequence: TGCGCCAGCAGCGAGACAGGGGGAAGGCAGTACTTC.

This clone was counted between two and nine times. The sample carries other DNA sequences with the same CDR3. The rearrangement uses TRBV7-3 and TRBJ2-3; D ambiguous. Per the germline V gene, CDR1 is SGHTA and CDR2 is FQGTGA. This CDR3 has 14 amino acids. Trimming left V 2 bases short and J 0 bases short, with 6 bases between. The CDR3 region is CASSLGLSTDTQYF. The CDR3 region has the DNA TGTGCCAGCAGCTTAGGTTTAAGCACAGATACGCAGTATTTT.

This chain connects TRBV7-9 to TRBJ2-1; tentative D call: TRBD2 (5 bases). Trimming stripped 1 base from V and 6 bases from J, with 10 bases between. Germline CDR1 and CDR2: SEHNR and FQNEAQ (reference sequence). CDR3 size: 14 residues. In nucleotides, the CDR3 is TGTGCCAGCAGCTTAGGTACTAGTAGCAATGAGCAGTTCTTC. It yields the protein CASSLGTSSNEQFF. Drawing the rest from reference TRBV7-9 and TRBJ2-1, the complete variable domain is DTGVSQNPRHKITKRGQNVTFRCDPISEHNRLYWYRQTLGQGPEFLTYFQNEAQLEKSRLLSDRFSAERPKGSFSTLEIQRTEQGDSAMYLCASSLGTSSNEQFFGPGTRLTVL.

This clone was seen a handful of times. CDR3 coding DNA: TGTGCCAGCAGTGTTGAGACTACTTCCTACGAGCAGTACTTC. This codes for CASSVETTSYEQYF. The V and J genes are TRBV2 and TRBJ2-7; TRBD2 is a possible D gene (5 bases). In germline, CDR1 is SNHLY, CDR2 FYNNEI. The CDR3 sequence is 14 residues long. Trimming left V 4 bases short and J 1 base short, with 11 bases between.

To note about this clone: The sample holds other DNA sequences that translate to the same CDR3. This chain uses TRBV29-1 with TRBJ1-2, with 7 bases lining up with TRBD1. The length of the CDR3 is 14 residues. Trimming removed 1 base from V and 2 bases from J; junction bases left unmatched: 4. Germline-derived CDR1 and CDR2 are SQVTM and ANQGSEA. The CDR3 protein is CSVEGRGRNYGYTF. The DNA of the CDR3 is TGCAGCGTTGAAGGGAGGGGGCGGAACTATGGCTACACCTTC.

This clone has a single count. V is TRBV28 and J is TRBJ2-5; either TRBD1 or TRBD2 may supply D (5 bases each). The V gene lost 8 bases and the J gene lost 4 bases, with 17 bases spanning the gap. Per the germline V gene, CDR1 is MDHEN and CDR2 is SYDVKM. The CDR3 covers 14 residues. CDR3 region: CASQGVGGGETQYF. As DNA, the CDR3 is TGTGCCAGCCAAGGTGTGGGTGGGGGAGAGACCCAGTACTTC.

The rearrangement uses TRBV9 and TRBJ2-2; no firm D call. Trimming cost V 3 bases and J 0 bases, with 15 bases left between them. Germline V gene lookup returns CDR1 SGDLS and CDR2 YYNGEE. The CDR3 has 17 residues. The chain's CDR3 is CASSARPDGANTGELFF. CDR3 DNA sequence: TGTGCCAGCAGCGCCCGGCCGGATGGCGCGAACACCGGGGAGCTGTTTTTT.

The chain links TRBV7-9 to TRBJ1-2, with TRBD1 matching over 7 bases. With 7 bases clipped from V and 3 bases from J, the junction kept 8 bases outside the gene matches. CDR3 length equals 14 residues. Germline V gene sequence: CDR1 SEHNR, CDR2 FQNEAQ (reference sequence). The DNA for the CDR3 is TGTGCCAGCACCAAGAGCGGGACAGACTATGGCTACACCTTC. Translating gives CASTKSGTDYGYTF.

This clone turned up a few times. The sample has other DNA sequences that encode this CDR3 too. The chain carries TRBV28 and TRBJ2-7; D is undetermined. V lost 2 bases and J 3 bases, leaving 5 bases between the germline ends. The CDR3 loop spans 12 amino acids. CDR1 and CDR2 from the germline V gene are MDHEN and SYDVKM. The CDR3 here is CASSLVSYEQYF. CDR3 nucleotide sequence: TGTGCCAGCAGTTTAGTGAGCTACGAGCAGTACTTC.

This clone was counted a few times. The rearrangement joins TRBV4-2 to TRBJ1-3; a weak D match, TRBD1 (6 bases). The CDR3 runs 18 residues. V gave up 0 bases and J gave up 2 bases, with 17 bases separating them. Germline V gene data show CDR1 as LGHNA and CDR2 as YNFKEQ. The CDR3 region has the DNA TGTGCCAGCAGCCAAGAGCAAACCAGGGGAATTGCTGGAAACACCATATATTTT. Its translation is CASSQEQTRGIAGNTIYF.

This clone has only a few counts. The V and J genes are TRBV7-2 and TRBJ2-7; TRBD2 is a possible D gene (6 bases). The CDR3 covers 14 residues. Germline lookup yields CDR1 SGHTA and CDR2 FQGNSA. V was pared by 3 bases and J by 2 bases, with 11 bases between. This chain's CDR3 is CASSFYGTAYEQYF. The CDR3 bases are TGTGCCAGCAGCTTTTATGGGACTGCCTACGAGCAGTACTTC.

This clone was detected a few times. The rearrangement joins TRBV7-9 to TRBJ1-5, with D unresolved. Germline CDR1 SEHNR, CDR2 FQNEAQ (reference sequence). Trimming took 2 bases from V and 4 from J, leaving 6 bases between them. CDR3 length: 13 residues. CDR3 sequence: CASSLQENQPQHF. DNA of the CDR3: TGTGCCAGCAGCTTACAGGAGAATCAGCCCCAGCATTTT.

The V call is TRBV23-1, the J call TRBJ2-4; D call uncertain. TRBV23-1 is given ORF status, its function remaining uncertain. The CDR3 is 11 amino acids. V dropped 7 bases and J dropped 12 bases, with 13 bases sitting between them. The CDR3 DNA is TGCGCCAGCAACCCGGTCCGCGATCAGTACTTC. Translation: CASNPVRDQYF.

This clone was counted only a few times. The chain uses TRBV29-1 and TRBJ2-7, with unresolved D. Germline assignment: CDR1 SQVTM and CDR2 ANQGSEA. This CDR3 has 11 residues. V lost 4 bases and J 2 bases, leaving 6 bases between the germline ends. CDR3 in DNA: TGCAGCGTTGGTCTGCCCTACGAGCAGTACTTC. Protein sequence: CSVGLPYEQYF.

A few counts support this clone. The rearrangement joins TRBV5-1 to TRBJ2-1; D might be TRBD2 (6 bases). Germline loops: CDR1 SGHRS, CDR2 YFSETQ. This CDR3 has 16 residues. The V end was cut by 0 bases, the J end by 4 bases, with 14 bases between. CDR3 DNA: TGCGCCAGCAGCTTGGGGAATGCGGGAAGTTACAATGAGCAGTTCTTC. Encoded protein: CASSLGNAGSYNEQFF.

The rearrangement uses TRBV7-9 and TRBJ2-3; the match to TRBD2 covers 12 bases. Germline V gene lookup returns CDR1 SEHNR and CDR2 FQNEAQ (reference sequence). CDR3 length equals 14 residues. J lost 2 bases, V lost 8 bases, and 2 bases had no gene match. In DNA, the CDR3 is TGTGCCAGCGGACTAGCGGGACACACAGATACGCAGTATTTT. Its translation: CASGLAGHTDTQYF.

This clone was counted only a few times. This sequence joins TRBV4-2 and TRBJ2-3, with D perhaps matching TRBD1 or TRBD2 (5 bases each). Germline CDR1 LGHNA, CDR2 YNFKEQ. With 6 bases removed from V and 0 bases from J, the gap between germline ends came to 10 bases. This CDR3 is built from 14 residues. The CDR3 protein is CASRAGTSTDTQYF. DNA for the CDR3: TGTGCCAGCAGAGCAGGGACGAGCACAGATACGCAGTATTTT.

In this sample, this clone turned up a few times. The chain combines TRBV11-1 with TRBJ2-2; D ambiguous. The CDR3 spans 13 residues. V gave up 2 bases and J gave up 10 bases, with 11 bases separating them. Germline CDR1 reads SGHAT; CDR2 reads FQDESV (reference sequence). CDR3 sequence: CASSLPLPTELFF. The CDR3 DNA follows: TGTGCCAGCAGCTTACCCCTCCCGACGGAGCTGTTTTTT.

This clone was detected only a few times. The chain couples TRBV5-1 to TRBJ2-5; maybe TRBD1 (6 bases). From germline, CDR1 is SGHRS and CDR2 YFSETQ. The CDR3 totals 15 residues. V shed 5 bases and J shed 0 bases, with 14 bases lying between them. The CDR3 sequence is CASRWSGANQETQYF. CDR3 DNA: TGCGCCAGCAGGTGGTCAGGGGCCAACCAAGAGACCCAGTACTTC.

In its sample, this clone was seen many times. The rearrangement uses TRBV7-9 and TRBJ1-4; D unresolved. This CDR3 contains 15 residues. Germline CDR1 reads SEHNR; CDR2 reads FQNEAQ (reference sequence). V was shortened by 0 bases and J by 8 bases, with 13 bases between the two germline ends. CDR3 in DNA: TGTGCCAGCAGCTTAGCGCGGGGTGTTGGGGAAAAACTGTTTTTT. Amino acid sequence: CASSLARGVGEKLFF.

This clone was seen a handful of times. V is TRBV5-4 and J is TRBJ1-5; tentatively, D is TRBD1 (5 bases). The germline V and J ends were trimmed by 4 bases and 2 bases, with 16 bases remaining between them. Looked up from germline, CDR1 is SGHNT and CDR2 is YYREEE (reference sequence). The CDR3 length is 16 residues. CDR3 sequence: CASSQGRADGNQPQHF. The CDR3 DNA reads TGTGCCAGCAGCCAAGGCAGGGCAGACGGCAATCAGCCCCAGCATTTT.

The CDR3 DNA reads TGTGCCAGCAGCCGGGACAGCTCCTCTGGAAACACCATATATTTT. Encoded protein: CASSRDSSSGNTIYF. This sequence joins TRBV5-5 and TRBJ1-3; TRBD1 agrees at 7 bases. The CDR3 has 15 amino acids. With V trimmed by 4 bases and J by 0 bases, 4 bases remained unmatched. The germline gives CDR1 SGHKS, CDR2 YYEKEE (reference sequence).

This clone was observed a handful of times. DNA of the CDR3: TGTGCCAGCAGCTTACAGGCAGGGCCCCACGAGCAGTACTTC. Residues: CASSLQAGPHEQYF. The J gene is TRBJ2-7, the V gene TRBV7-2; perhaps TRBD1 as D (5 bases). V lost 2 bases and J 5 bases, leaving 13 bases between the germline ends. This CDR3 comprises 14 residues. From germline, CDR1 is SGHTA and CDR2 FQGNSA.

The chain couples TRBV6-5 to TRBJ2-6; D unresolved. Germline V gives CDR1 MNHEY, CDR2 SVGAGI. The CDR3 has 12 residues. The germline V and J ends were trimmed by 10 bases and 4 bases, with 8 bases remaining between them. The CDR3, as DNA: TGTGCCATCCGTACCGGGGCCAACGTCCTGACTTTC. Protein: CAIRTGANVLTF.